A single T cell receptor (beta chain) is shown here with its context. Its antigen remains unknown. Libraries for TCRalpha and TCRbeta carried sample barcodes and unique molecular identifiers via 5'RACE. TCRdb re-called the 5' RACE reads through MiXCR, storing one row per CDR3 protein. The table includes some 450,000 distinct CDR3 sequences, around 18% detected once. V was clipped by 1 base and J by 7 bases, with 15 bases between them. CDR3 length: 15 amino acids. From germline, CDR1 is SGHRS and CDR2 YFSETQ. The sample originates from a study of T-cell memory formation after mild COVID-19. Points from the study as a whole: Clones shrinking between day 15 and 85 showed a balanced CD4/CD8 split, and those that grew later tilted toward CD4+.

Sequenced sample: PBMCs or a T cell subset sorted from them (not recorded which). The genes are TRBV5-1 and TRBJ2-1; possible D gene TRBD2, 6 bases. The source of this sequence is an adult woman who had mild COVID-19 (a few samples of this study predate the infection). Cell type and time point are not known. CDR3 in DNA: TGCGCCAGCAGCTTGACCCCGGGAGTGATGAATGAGCAGTTCTTC. Protein product: CASSLTPGVMNEQFF.